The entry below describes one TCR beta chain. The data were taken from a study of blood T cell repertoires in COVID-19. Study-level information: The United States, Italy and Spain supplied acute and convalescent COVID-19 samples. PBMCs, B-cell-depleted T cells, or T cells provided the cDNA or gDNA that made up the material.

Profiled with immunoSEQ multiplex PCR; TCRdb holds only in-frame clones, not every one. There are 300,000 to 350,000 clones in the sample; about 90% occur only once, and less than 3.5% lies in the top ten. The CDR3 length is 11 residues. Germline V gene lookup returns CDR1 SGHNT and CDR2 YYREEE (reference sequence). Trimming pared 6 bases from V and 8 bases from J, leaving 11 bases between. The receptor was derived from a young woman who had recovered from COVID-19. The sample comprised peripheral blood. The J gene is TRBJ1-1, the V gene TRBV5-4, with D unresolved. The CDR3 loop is CASTGSAEAFF. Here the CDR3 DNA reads TGTGCCAGCACGGGGTCTGCAGAAGCTTTCTTT.